This section outlines one T cell receptor (beta chain) sequence together with its context. Its target is not known. PCR used 60 Vbeta primers and 13 Jbeta primers. The method was immunoSEQ multiplex PCR; TCRdb's version includes in-frame clones alone and lacks a portion of them. The sample carries some 130,000 clones, approximately 83% recorded once. This sample is drawn from a study of cytomegalovirus exposure and HLA in healthy donors. Study summary: In a previous analysis, some 110 million unique TCR beta sequences were found from some 180 million T cells. The study placed around 80% of its approximately 430 genotyped donors in the Caucasian-associated ancestry cluster. The study, taken as a whole, reports: It was confirmed in vitro that a few of the CMV-associated chains were specific for CMV antigens.

V lost 6 bases, J lost 6 bases, and 11 bases lay in between. The CDR3 runs to 12 residues. From germline, CDR1 is LNHDA and CDR2 SQIVND (reference sequence). The V gene is TRBV19, the J gene TRBJ2-5, with a possible D match to TRBD2 (5 bases). The receptor was derived from a man aged 35-49 years in good health and CMV-seronegative. Sequencing was performed on PBMCs. The CDR3 nucleotides read TGTGCCAGTAGCCTGCCGGGAAAGACCCAGTACTTC. It yields the protein CASSLPGKTQYF.